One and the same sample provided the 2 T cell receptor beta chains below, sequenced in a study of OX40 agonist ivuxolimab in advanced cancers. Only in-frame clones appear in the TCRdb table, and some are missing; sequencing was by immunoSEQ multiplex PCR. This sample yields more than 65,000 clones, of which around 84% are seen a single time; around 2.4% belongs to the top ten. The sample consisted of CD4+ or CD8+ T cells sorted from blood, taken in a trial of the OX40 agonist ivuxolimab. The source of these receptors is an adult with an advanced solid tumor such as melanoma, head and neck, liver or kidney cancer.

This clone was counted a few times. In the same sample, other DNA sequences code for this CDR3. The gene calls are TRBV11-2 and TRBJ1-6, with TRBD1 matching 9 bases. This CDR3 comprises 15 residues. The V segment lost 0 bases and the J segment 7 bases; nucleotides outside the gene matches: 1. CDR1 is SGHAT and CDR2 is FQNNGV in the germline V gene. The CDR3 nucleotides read TGTGCCAGCAGCTTAGAAACAGGGGGCAATTCACCCCTCCACTTT. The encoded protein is CASSLETGGNSPLHF. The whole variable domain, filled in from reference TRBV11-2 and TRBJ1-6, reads EAGVAQSPRYKIIEKRQSVAFWCNPISGHATLYWYQQILGQGPKLLIQFQNNGVVDDSQLPKDRFSAERLKGVDSTLKIQPAKLEDSAVYLCASSLETGGNSPLHFGNGTRLTVT.

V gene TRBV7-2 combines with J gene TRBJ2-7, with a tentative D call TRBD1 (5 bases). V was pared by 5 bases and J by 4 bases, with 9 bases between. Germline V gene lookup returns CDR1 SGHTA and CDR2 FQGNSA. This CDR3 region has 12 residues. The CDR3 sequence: CASSPRVYEQYF. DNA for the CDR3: TGTGCCAGCAGCCCCAGGGTTTACGAGCAGTACTTC.